These T cell receptor beta chains were read from a single sample in a study of blood T cell repertoires in COVID-19. Generated by immunoSEQ multiplex PCR, the TCRdb table keeps only in-frame clones and is missing some. Seen here are over 200,000 clones, less than 90% observed once, and the top ten hold over 1.5%. Specimen: peripheral blood. The receptor set was obtained from a man aged 35 to 55 with active or convalescent COVID-19. Each CDR3 is given with its conserved first and last residue. Fields, in order: J gene, clone size, V gene, D gene, CDR3 protein, CDR3 DNA. The D gene is left open where the match is weak. Only part of the rows carry a size: once, few, many, or a class if the clone is expanded.

>TRBJ2-5|.|TRBV7-3|.
CASSLSTEETQYF
TGTGCCAGCAGCTTAAGTACGGAAGAGACCCAGTACTTC
>TRBJ2-7|once|TRBV7-8|.
CASSLGPNREKYF
TGTGCCAGCAGCTTAGGCCCTAACAGGGAAAAGTACTTC
>TRBJ1-1|.|TRBV28|.
CASSLAVLRGKARTEAFF
TGTGCCAGCAGTTTGGCTGTTTTACGAGGGAAGGCGCGGACTGAAGCTTTCTTT
>TRBJ2-1|.|TRBV29-1|TRBD2
CSVGKSGGGYNEQFF
TGCAGCGTTGGAAAAAGCGGGGGGGGTTACAATGAGCAGTTCTTC
>TRBJ1-5|.|TRBV24-1|.
CATSGGRVGNQPQHF
TGTGCCACCAGTGGCGGGAGAGTCGGCAATCAGCCCCAGCATTTT
>TRBJ2-7|.|TRBV3-1/TRBV3-2|.
CASSLAGLYEQYF
TGTGCCAGCAGCTTGGCAGGACTCTACGAGCAGTACTTC
>TRBJ1-2|.|TRBV2|TRBD1
CASKDRGAYGYTF
TGTGCCAGCAAAGACAGGGGGGCCTATGGCTACACCTTC
>TRBJ2-3|.|TRBV7-3|.
CASSLIAGLSTDTQYF
TGTGCCAGCAGCTTAATCGCGGGACTTTCCACAGATACGCAGTATTTT
>TRBJ1-3|.|TRBV19|.
CASSPPVSGNTIYF
TGTGCCAGTAGTCCACCGGTCTCTGGAAACACCATATATTTT
>TRBJ2-1|.|TRBV11-2|.
CASSTGPRGGEQFF
TGTGCCAGCAGCACAGGACCCCGAGGCGGTGAGCAGTTCTTC
>TRBJ1-2|.|TRBV29-1|.
CSAETQSNYGYTF
TGCAGCGCCGAGACACAATCTAACTATGGCTACACCTTC
>TRBJ2-7|.|TRBV4-1|.
CASSLNQGIGAGSGYEQYF
TGCGCCAGCAGCCTCAACCAGGGCATTGGGGCTGGATCGGGCTACGAGCAGTACTTC
>TRBJ2-7|.|TRBV6-5|.
CASRTVSISYEQYF
TGTGCCAGCCGGACAGTCTCAATTTCCTACGAGCAGTACTTC
>TRBJ1-1|.|TRBV11-2|.
CASSLSEGGANTEAFF
TGTGCCAGCAGCTTAAGTGAGGGAGGGGCGAACACTGAAGCTTTCTTT
>TRBJ1-4|once|TRBV2|TRBD1
CASRGQYTNEKLFF
TGTGCCAGCAGGGGACAGTACACTAATGAAAAACTGTTTTTT
>TRBJ2-2|.|TRBV7-6|.
CASSLESFGGNTGELFF
TGTGCCAGCAGCTTAGAATCTTTCGGGGGGAACACCGGGGAGCTGTTTTTT
>TRBJ2-3|.|TRBV4-1|TRBD1
CASSQEDRETDTQYF
TGCGCCAGCAGCCAAGAGGACAGGGAGACAGATACGCAGTATTTT
>TRBJ1-2|.|TRBV18|.
CASSPMGSERRGGYTF
TGTGCCAGCTCACCAATGGGCAGCGAACGGCGGGGAGGCTACACCTTC
>TRBJ2-7|.|TRBV28|TRBD1
CASSPDRVSYEQYF
TGTGCCAGCAGCCCCGACAGGGTCTCCTACGAGCAGTACTTC
>TRBJ1-1|.|TRBV7-9|.
CASTPGGGVYTEAFF
TGTGCCAGCACCCCGGGCGGGGGGGTGTACACTGAAGCTTTCTTT
>TRBJ1-1|.|TRBV7-3|TRBD1
CASSPLPGQGTEAFF
TGTGCCAGCAGCCCCCTCCCGGGACAGGGGACTGAAGCTTTCTTT
>TRBJ1-2|.|TRBV28|TRBD1
CASSFGQGNYGYTF
TGTGCCAGCAGTTTCGGACAGGGGAACTATGGCTACACCTTC
>TRBJ1-1|.|TRBV25-1|TRBD1
CASSEVTGEDTEAFF
TGTGCCAGCAGTGAGGTGACAGGGGAAGATACTGAAGCTTTCTTT
>TRBJ1-4|.|TRBV19|.
CASSRVTDRPTNEKLFF
TGTGCCAGTAGTAGAGTGACAGATCGACCAACTAATGAAAAACTGTTTTTT
>TRBJ2-7|.|TRBV5-1|TRBD1
CASSSHLDRYEQYF
TGCGCCAGCAGCTCACACCTGGACAGGTACGAGCAGTACTTC
>TRBJ2-1|.|TRBV28|TRBD2
CASGLVSSNEQFF
TGTGCCAGCGGACTAGTCTCTTCCAATGAGCAGTTCTTC
>TRBJ2-2|.|TRBV18|TRBD2
CASSPSTSNTGELFF
TGTGCCAGCTCACCTTCGACTAGCAACACCGGGGAGCTGTTTTTT
>TRBJ1-4|.|TRBV6-5|TRBD1
CASTSSRGSEKLFF
TGTGCCAGCACTTCGAGCAGGGGGAGTGAAAAACTGTTTTTT
>TRBJ1-2|.|TRBV27|.
CASGTGKGGYTF
TGTGCCAGCGGAACAGGGAAGGGTGGCTACACCTTC
>TRBJ2-7|once|TRBV18|TRBD1
CASSFGTGYEQYF
TGTGCCAGCTCATTTGGGACAGGCTACGAGCAGTACTTC
>TRBJ1-5|.|TRBV28|TRBD1
CASSPRGTGARQPQHF
TGTGCCAGCAGTCCCCGCGGGACAGGGGCAAGGCAGCCCCAGCATTTT
>TRBJ2-5|.|TRBV5-1|TRBD2
CASSPGGVKETQYF
TGCGCCAGCAGCCCCGGGGGGGTCAAAGAGACCCAGTACTTC
>TRBJ2-7|once|TRBV6-5|TRBD1
CASSRDSISYEQYF
TGTGCCAGCAGCCGGGACAGTATCTCCTACGAGCAGTACTTC
>TRBJ2-1|.|TRBV5-1|TRBD2
CASGGGWYNEQFF
TGCGCCTCCGGCGGGGGTTGGTACAATGAGCAGTTCTTC
>TRBJ1-5|.|TRBV18|.
CASSLTDHQPQHF
TGTGCCAGCTCACTTACAGATCATCAGCCCCAGCATTTT
>TRBJ2-7|.|TRBV28|TRBD1
CASSPAGGFYEQYF
TGTGCCAGCAGCCCTGCAGGGGGCTTCTACGAGCAGTACTTC
>TRBJ1-2|.|TRBV7-3|.
CASSLNDAGSFYGYTF
TGTGCCAGCAGCTTAAATGATGCGGGCAGCTTCTATGGCTACACCTTC
>TRBJ1-1|.|TRBV19|TRBD1
CASSRQGVGTEAFF
TGTGCCAGTAGTAGACAGGGGGTCGGCACTGAAGCTTTCTTT
>TRBJ1-1|.|TRBV12-3/TRBV12-4|.
CASSLSGTEAFF
TGTGCCAGCAGTTTGTCAGGAACTGAAGCTTTCTTT
>TRBJ2-7|once|TRBV5-6|.
CASSRGLSPGEQYF
TGTGCCAGCAGCCGAGGACTCTCCCCGGGGGAGCAGTACTTC
>TRBJ1-4|.|TRBV5-1|.
CASSLGLSATNEKLFF
TGCGCCAGCAGCCTGGGACTTTCCGCAACTAATGAAAAACTGTTTTTT
>TRBJ1-1|.|TRBV7-9|.
CASSLDGSTEAFF
TGTGCCAGCAGCTTAGATGGCAGCACTGAAGCTTTCTTT
>TRBJ1-5|.|TRBV7-9|.
CASSPVGGGGLQPQHF
TGTGCCAGCAGCCCCGTGGGAGGGGGTGGATTACAGCCCCAGCATTTT
>TRBJ2-7|.|TRBV3-1/TRBV3-2|TRBD2
CASSPSSGLAGDEQYF
TGTGCCAGCAGCCCCTCTAGCGGCCTAGCGGGAGACGAGCAGTACTTC
>TRBJ1-5|.|TRBV5-1|.
CASSREGTVNQPQHF
TGCGCCAGCTCTCGGGAGGGAACGGTAAACCAGCCCCAGCATTTT
>TRBJ1-1|.|TRBV6-1|.
CASSVGPTDSNTEAFF
TGTGCCAGCAGTGTTGGGCCGACAGATTCGAACACTGAAGCTTTCTTT
>TRBJ1-1|.|TRBV5-1|TRBD1
CASSLAPGQGYQNTEAFF
TGCGCCAGCAGCTTGGCCCCGGGACAGGGATACCAGAACACTGAAGCTTTCTTT
>TRBJ2-7|.|TRBV27|TRBD1
CASSLRGRIGQGAHEQYF
TGTGCCAGCAGTTTAAGGGGAAGGATAGGACAGGGGGCCCACGAGCAGTACTTC
>TRBJ1-2|.|TRBV28|TRBD1
CASYKRDRANYGYTF
TGTGCCAGCTACAAACGGGACAGGGCCAACTATGGCTACACCTTC
>TRBJ1-1|once|TRBV28|.
CASRGVPTDTEAFF
TGTGCCAGCAGGGGTGTTCCGACTGACACTGAAGCTTTCTTT
>TRBJ2-3|once|TRBV5-1|TRBD2
CASSFLAGVGTDTQYF
TGCGCCAGCAGCTTCTTGGCGGGAGTTGGTACAGATACGCAGTATTTT
>TRBJ1-1|.|TRBV18|.
CASSRRQADTEAFF
TGTGCCAGCTCTAGGAGACAGGCTGACACTGAAGCTTTCTTT
>TRBJ1-1|.|TRBV5-1|.
CASSGQDGGAFF
TGCGCCAGCAGCGGGCAGGATGGAGGGGCTTTCTTT
>TRBJ1-2|few|TRBV19|.
CASSMVPRRLNYGYTF
TGTGCCAGTAGTATGGTCCCGAGGAGGCTTAACTATGGCTACACCTTC
>TRBJ1-3|.|TRBV3-1/TRBV3-2|.
CASSQGHSGNTIYF
TGTGCCAGCAGCCAAGGACACTCTGGAAACACCATATATTTT
>TRBJ1-1|.|TRBV2|.
CASSEVNYNSEAFF
TGTGCCAGCAGTGAAGTAAACTACAACTCTGAAGCTTTCTTT
>TRBJ2-7|.|TRBV25-1|TRBD1
CASSEGTGGPYEQYF
TGTGCCAGCAGTGAGGGGACAGGGGGTCCGTACGAGCAGTACTTC
>TRBJ1-1|.|TRBV6-5|TRBD1
CASISTGAREAFF
TGTGCCAGCATTAGTACAGGGGCCCGTGAAGCTTTCTTT